The 29 T cell receptor beta chains listed next were all sequenced from one sample in a study of vaccination and CD4 T cells after COVID-19. Treatment of the sample: roughly ten-day PBMC culture with coronavirus spike peptide pools or control peptides (ViraFEST assay). These receptors' targets are unknown. The Oncomine TCR Beta short-read assay sequenced DNA from cultured CD4+ T cells. TCRdb reanalysed the PCR reads using MiXCR and keeps one entry per CDR3 protein. The sample holds 13,000 to 15,000 distinct CDR3 sequences, 52% seen once. The material sequenced was CD4+ T cells from blood, cultured in vitro. The receptors here all came from a human donor who had recovered from COVID-19.

The rearrangement uses TRBV20-1 and TRBJ2-1, with no clear D. V was shortened by 3 bases and J by 7 bases, with 10 bases between the two germline ends. Germline V lookup: CDR1 DFQATT, CDR2 SNEGSKA (reference sequence). This CDR3 is 12 amino acids long. CDR3: CSARRLVNEQFF. In DNA, the CDR3 is TGCAGTGCTAGGAGACTTGTGAATGAGCAGTTCTTC.

The chain employs TRBV12-5 and TRBJ1-6; TRBD1 matches 8 bases. V trimming: 3 bases; J trimming: 3 bases; junction bases outside the gene matches: 7. The CDR3 runs 17 residues. Germline loops: CDR1 LGHNT, CDR2 FRNRAP. This chain's CDR3 is CASGLGGGQGYNSPLHF. CDR3 DNA sequence: TGTGCTAGTGGTTTAGGAGGAGGACAGGGCTATAATTCACCCCTCCACTTT.

The genes are TRBV27 and TRBJ2-7; TRBD1 agrees at 8 bases. CDR3 length: 16 residues. Losses at the gene ends were 7 bases for V and 3 bases for J; bases not matched to a gene: 14. CDR1 and CDR2 (germline): MNHEY, SMNVEV (reference sequence). CDR3 sequence: CASNSLGQALIYEQYF. CDR3 nucleotides: TGTGCCAGCAACTCCCTGGGACAGGCGCTGATCTACGAGCAGTACTTC.

The chain uses TRBV19 and TRBJ2-2; the match to TRBD1 covers 10 bases. The germline V gene has CDR1 LNHDA and CDR2 SQIVND (reference sequence). The CDR3 is 15 amino acids. The V and J ends lost 4 bases and 5 bases, in that order; junction bases with no gene match: 4. The CDR3 DNA reads TGTGCCAGTAGTACGACAGGGGGCTTAACCGGGGAGCTGTTTTTT. Its protein product is CASSTTGGLTGELFF. Looking up the rest from reference TRBV19 and TRBJ2-2 gives the full variable domain: DGGITQSPKYLFRKEGQNVTLSCEQNLNHDAMYWYRQDPGQGLRLIYYSQIVNDFQKGDIAEGYSVSREKKESFPLTVTSAQKNPTAFYLCASSTTGGLTGELFFGEGSRLTVL.

V usage is TRBV2 and J usage is TRBJ1-4, with D tentatively TRBD1 (6 bases). The germline V gene encodes CDR1 SNHLY and CDR2 FYNNEI. Trimming left V 2 bases short and J 5 bases short, with 12 bases between. CDR3 length: 15 residues. CDR3 in DNA: TGTGCCAGCAGTGAAAACAGGGATCAGAATGAAAAACTGTTTTTT. It translates to CASSENRDQNEKLFF.

This clonotype was counted between two and nine times. This chain links TRBV12-5 with TRBJ2-3; 7 positions agree with TRBD2. CDR1 LGHNT and CDR2 FRNRAP come from the germline V gene. This CDR3 has 16 amino acids. Trimming removed 4 bases from V and 6 bases from J; junction bases left unmatched: 13. CDR3 nucleotide sequence: TGTGCTAGTGGTTCCCAGCCTAGCGGCAGAGGGGATACGCAGTATTTT. As protein: CASGSQPSGRGDTQYF.

The chain uses TRBV5-4 and TRBJ1-2; no definite D call. V lost 5 bases to trimming and J lost 7 bases, with 24 bases between them. The CDR3 has 16 amino acids. CDR1 SGHNT and CDR2 YYREEE come from the germline V gene (reference sequence). The DNA of the CDR3 is TGTGCCAGCAGGGAGCCCGGTACTGTGGGTCGAGGTGGCTACACCTTC. This codes for CASREPGTVGRGGYTF. The entire variable domain, with the rest obtained from reference TRBV5-4 and TRBJ1-2, is as follows: ETGVTQSPTHLIKTRGQQVTLRCSSQSGHNTVSWYQQALGQGPQFIFQYYREEENGRGNFPPRFSGLQFPNYSSELNVNALELDDSALYLCASREPGTVGRGGYTFGSGTRLTVV.

V gene TRBV7-9 combines with J gene TRBJ1-1, with a tentative D call TRBD1 (5 bases). The germline gives CDR1 SEHNR, CDR2 FQNEAQ (reference sequence). This CDR3 spans 17 amino acids. Trimming took off 4 bases at V and 0 bases at J, with 18 bases between the two ends. In DNA, the CDR3 is TGTGCCAGCAGCTCCCGGACATCCCTTGGGGTGAACACTGAAGCTTTCTTT. It is translated as CASSSRTSLGVNTEAFF.

This clonotype turned up a few times. The chain uses TRBV19 and TRBJ2-7, with D unclear. The CDR3 is 15 residues long. Germline CDR1 and CDR2: LNHDA and SQIVND (reference sequence). Trimming cost V 1 base and J 2 bases, with 12 bases left between them. This CDR3 is CASSIGQAVTYEQYF. The CDR3 bases are TGTGCCAGTAGTATAGGACAAGCTGTAACCTACGAGCAGTACTTC.

The chain combines TRBV2 with TRBJ2-5, with TRBD1 matching 9 bases. The length of the CDR3 is 15 residues. With 5 bases clipped from V and 7 bases from J, the junction kept 11 bases outside the gene matches. CDR1 is SNHLY and CDR2 is FYNNEI in the germline V gene. CDR3 loop: CASSFEGQGLRTQYF. CDR3 nucleotide sequence: TGTGCCAGCAGTTTCGAGGGACAGGGCCTTCGGACCCAGTACTTC.

This clonotype has just one count. This chain joins TRBV11-2 and TRBJ1-1; 8 bases fit TRBD1. V dropped 4 bases and J dropped 6; count of bases not matched to a gene: 13. Germline CDR1 reads SGHAT; CDR2 reads FQNNGV. The CDR3 has 16 amino acids. CDR3 loop: CASSSFTDREIPEAFF. The CDR3 coding sequence is TGTGCCAGCAGCTCCTTCACGGACAGGGAAATCCCTGAAGCTTTCTTT. Combining the CDR3 with reference TRBV11-2 and TRBJ1-1 gives the whole variable domain EAGVAQSPRYKIIEKRQSVAFWCNPISGHATLYWYQQILGQGPKLLIQFQNNGVVDDSQLPKDRFSAERLKGVDSTLKIQPAKLEDSAVYLCASSSFTDREIPEAFFGQGTRLTVV.

This clonotype was recorded a few times. The chain is built from TRBV6-5 and TRBJ1-2; tentative D call: TRBD1 (6 bases). The CDR3 runs to 17 residues. V was pared by 2 bases and J by 4 bases, with 20 bases between. The V gene's germline CDR1 is MNHEY and CDR2 SVGAGI. CDR3 bases: TGTGCCAGCAGTTACCCCCCGACAGGCTTCCTCCTCTATGGCTACACCTTC. Translation gives CASSYPPTGFLLYGYTF.

This chain links TRBV28 with TRBJ1-5, with D perhaps TRBD1 (6 bases). Trimming left V 7 bases short and J 6 bases short, with 19 bases between. Germline values: CDR1 MDHEN, CDR2 SYDVKM. CDR3 length: 15 amino acids. The CDR3 reads CASTFTGSGSQPQHF. The CDR3 region has the DNA TGTGCCAGCACCTTCACAGGGTCCGGTAGTCAGCCCCAGCATTTT.

V is TRBV7-9 and J is TRBJ1-1; a possible D gene is TRBD1 (5 bases). V lost 5 bases, J lost 7 bases, and 17 bases lay in between. The V gene's germline CDR1 is SEHNR and CDR2 FQNEAQ (reference sequence). The length of the CDR3 is 14 residues. This chain's CDR3 is CASSLGGSIVEAFF. CDR3 sequence (DNA): TGTGCCAGCAGCCTTGGGGGGAGCATTGTTGAAGCTTTCTTT. Filled out from reference TRBV7-9 and TRBJ1-1, the complete variable domain reads DTGVSQNPRHKITKRGQNVTFRCDPISEHNRLYWYRQTLGQGPEFLTYFQNEAQLEKSRLLSDRFSAERPKGSFSTLEIQRTEQGDSAMYLCASSLGGSIVEAFFGQGTRLTVV.

The chain recombines TRBV7-9 with TRBJ1-1; TRBD1 matches 8 bases. V was clipped by 2 bases and J by 4 bases; unmatched bases: 3. The CDR3 contains 14 residues. CDR1 and CDR2 (germline): SEHNR, FQNEAQ (reference sequence). The CDR3 nucleotides read TGTGCCAGCAGCTTACAGGGGGCGGGCACTGAAGCTTTCTTT. It encodes CASSLQGAGTEAFF.

The chain couples TRBV11-2 to TRBJ2-2; 9 positions match TRBD1. Germline V gives CDR1 SGHAT, CDR2 FQNNGV. This CDR3 has 15 amino acids. V was pared by 5 bases and J by 5 bases, with 6 bases of the junction left unmatched. CDR3 sequence: CASSPGTGFTGELFF. CDR3 DNA: TGTGCCAGCAGCCCCGGGACAGGGTTTACCGGGGAGCTGTTTTTT.

V and J are TRBV28 and TRBJ1-4; D gene ambiguous. Germline values: CDR1 MDHEN, CDR2 SYDVKM. This CDR3 is 15 amino acids long. Trimming stripped 4 bases from V and 10 bases from J, with 19 bases between. The CDR3 protein is CASSSSRRGLGKLFF. In DNA, the CDR3 is TGTGCCAGCAGTTCCTCTCGACGGGGTCTGGGAAAACTGTTTTTT.

The rearrangement links TRBV9 to TRBJ2-2, with 10 bases aligning to TRBD2. With 0 bases clipped from V and 6 bases from J, the junction kept 2 bases outside the gene matches. The CDR3 loop spans 15 amino acids. Germline assignment: CDR1 SGDLS and CDR2 YYNGEE. DNA for the CDR3: TGTGCCAGCAGCGTAGGAGCGGGAGGGCCCGGGGAGCTGTTTTTT. Translating it yields CASSVGAGGPGELFF.

This clonotype was picked up a small number of times. This rearrangement joins TRBV6-1 to TRBJ1-3; D may be TRBD1 (6 bases). CDR3 length: 15 amino acids. Germline assignment: CDR1 MNHNS and CDR2 SASEGT. Trimming took 6 bases from V and 4 from J, leaving 16 bases between them. The DNA for the CDR3 is TGTGCCAGCAGCCCAACAACGGACAGCGGAAACACCATATATTTT. This encodes CASSPTTDSGNTIYF.

This clonotype has just a few counts. This chain uses TRBV11-2 with TRBJ1-2; TRBD1 matches 7 bases. V shed 4 bases and J 0 bases; nucleotides not matched to a gene: 8. Germline lookup yields CDR1 SGHAT and CDR2 FQNNGV. The CDR3 sequence is 16 residues long. This CDR3 is CASSSYRGSSNYGYTF. DNA of the CDR3: TGTGCCAGCAGCTCGTACAGGGGCTCCTCTAACTATGGCTACACCTTC.

This clonotype has more than one count but fewer than ten. The chain couples TRBV19 to TRBJ2-7; D not resolved. The CDR3 consists of 14 residues. V lost 4 bases and J 2 bases, leaving 12 bases between the germline ends. Germline lookup yields CDR1 LNHDA and CDR2 SQIVND (reference sequence). CDR3: CASSNSGFAYEQYF. For the CDR3, the DNA is TGTGCCAGTAGTAACTCCGGGTTTGCCTACGAGCAGTACTTC.

V gene TRBV28 combines with J gene TRBJ1-2; no clear D. The length of the CDR3 is 12 residues. Trimming removed 6 bases at V and 2 bases at J, with 7 bases between. Germline assignment: CDR1 MDHEN and CDR2 SYDVKM. Here the CDR3 DNA reads TGTGCCAGCAGGGTGGGGAACTATGGCTACACCTTC. It encodes CASRVGNYGYTF.

This clonotype was found a few times. V and J are TRBV27 and TRBJ1-5; D is ambiguous. This CDR3 spans 14 amino acids. The V end lost 2 bases, the J end lost 0 bases, and 5 bases lay between the germline ends. Germline CDR1 MNHEY, CDR2 SMNVEV (reference sequence). Written as DNA, the CDR3 is TGTGCCAGCAGTTTAAGCTATAGCAATCAGCCCCAGCATTTT. Its protein product is CASSLSYSNQPQHF.

This clonotype is a singleton in its sample. This sequence joins TRBV14 and TRBJ1-1; a possible D gene is TRBD1 (6 bases). CDR1 SGHDN and CDR2 FVKESK come from the germline V gene. The CDR3 totals 14 residues. V was clipped by 2 bases and J by 4 bases, with 11 bases between them. This CDR3 reads CASSQRPGVTEAFF. The CDR3, as DNA: TGTGCCAGCAGCCAAAGGCCAGGGGTCACTGAAGCTTTCTTT. Filled out from reference TRBV14 and TRBJ1-1, the complete variable domain reads EAGVTQFPSHSVIEKGQTVTLRCDPISGHDNLYWYRRVMGKEIKFLLHFVKESKQDESGMPNNRFLAERTGGTYSTLKVQPAELEDSGVYFCASSQRPGVTEAFFGQGTRLTVV.

V and J are TRBV10-3 and TRBJ1-3; 9 nucleotides agree with TRBD1. The CDR3 is 14 residues long. In germline, CDR1 is ENHRY, CDR2 SYGVKD. V lost 6 bases, J lost 4 bases, and 4 bases stayed unmatched. CDR3 nucleotides: TGTGCCATCAGACAGGGGGCACAGGGAAACACCATATATTTT. Residues: CAIRQGAQGNTIYF.

This clonotype was detected once. This chain uses TRBV7-9 with TRBJ1-1, with D unresolved. The length of the CDR3 is 15 residues. V was shortened by 0 bases and J by 0 bases, with 8 bases between the two germline ends. Germline V gene data show CDR1 as SEHNR and CDR2 as FQNEAQ (reference sequence). The CDR3 bases are TGTGCCAGCAGCTTAGCAGGAAGCATGAACACTGAAGCTTTCTTT. It specifies CASSLAGSMNTEAFF. Full variable domain (outside the CDR3, taken from reference TRBV7-9 and TRBJ1-1): DTGVSQNPRHKITKRGQNVTFRCDPISEHNRLYWYRQTLGQGPEFLTYFQNEAQLEKSRLLSDRFSAERPKGSFSTLEIQRTEQGDSAMYLCASSLAGSMNTEAFFGQGTRLTVV.

This chain links TRBV10-3 with TRBJ1-6, with a weak D call TRBD1 (5 bases). Germline CDR1 and CDR2: ENHRY and SYGVKD. The V and J ends lost 4 bases and 7 bases respectively, with 14 bases between them. This CDR3 spans 15 amino acids. The CDR3: CAISGGGRSNSPLHF. The CDR3 bases are TGTGCCATCAGTGGTGGGGGTCGGTCAAATTCACCCCTCCACTTT.

The chain joins TRBV27 to TRBJ1-2, with D perhaps matching TRBD1 (6 bases). This CDR3 contains 14 residues. V lost 6 bases, J lost 1 base, and 12 bases lay in between. Germline CDR1 MNHEY, CDR2 SMNVEV (reference sequence). This CDR3 is CASSHNRDNYGYTF. In DNA, the CDR3 is TGTGCCAGCAGCCATAACAGGGATAACTATGGCTACACCTTC.

The chain is built from TRBV7-6 and TRBJ1-2; tentative D call: TRBD1 (5 bases). Trimming took 5 bases from V and 6 from J, leaving 16 bases between them. The CDR3 covers 14 residues. Germline V gives CDR1 SGHVS, CDR2 FNYEAQ. The CDR3 is CASSPSAGHHGYTF. The CDR3 DNA reads TGTGCCAGCAGCCCCTCGGCAGGACACCATGGCTACACCTTC.